These 15 T cell receptor beta chains originate from one sample sequenced in a study of blood T cell repertoires in COVID-19. Clones were sequenced by immunoSEQ multiplex PCR, and TCRdb holds only the in-frame ones, with some missing. Among 210,000 or so clones listed, nearly 90% were seen once. What was sequenced was PBMCs or T cells enriched from blood (not recorded which). The receptors come from a man aged 25 to 45 who had recovered from COVID-19.

This clone came up a few times. In DNA, the CDR3 is TGTGCCAGCAGCTCAGTGAAAACAGGGGGCGCGCATACTGAAGCTTTCTTT. Translating it yields CASSSVKTGGAHTEAFF. The genes are TRBV11-2 and TRBJ1-1; TRBD1 agrees at 9 bases. Germline V gives CDR1 SGHAT, CDR2 FQNNGV. V dropped 4 bases and J dropped 5; count of bases not matched to a gene: 14. The CDR3 loop spans 17 amino acids.

This clone was seen a single time. J is TRBJ2-5 and V is TRBV5-1, with TRBD1 matching over 7 bases. The CDR3 is made up of 14 amino acids. Unmatched junction bases numbered 6, after V lost 2 bases and J lost 5 bases. Per the germline V gene, CDR1 is SGHRS and CDR2 is YFSETQ. CDR3 amino acids: CASSFGTAKETQYF. CDR3 nucleotide sequence: TGCGCCAGCAGCTTCGGGACAGCTAAGGAGACCCAGTACTTC.

Only a few counts were recorded for this clone. The gene calls are TRBV28 and TRBJ1-5, with D maybe TRBD1 (5 bases). CDR1 is MDHEN, CDR2 SYDVKM, per germline. This CDR3 is 15 amino acids long. V was clipped by 8 bases and J by 6 bases, with 20 bases between them. The DNA of the CDR3 is TGTGCCAGCCGTCCTTTGATTGGAAGGGGTCAGCCCCAGCATTTT. This sequence encodes CASRPLIGRGQPQHF.

This chain links TRBV30 with TRBJ2-1, with TRBD2 matching over 12 bases. From germline, CDR1 is GTSNPN and CDR2 SVGIG (reference sequence). V dropped 1 base and J dropped 8; count of bases not matched to a gene: 15. This CDR3 spans 18 amino acids. The CDR3 loop reads CAWSARLAGVDLQHEQFF. CDR3 nucleotide sequence: TGTGCCTGGAGTGCCCGACTAGCGGGAGTTGATCTGCAACATGAGCAGTTCTTC.

This clone was recorded once. The sample carries other DNA sequences with the same CDR3. The J gene is TRBJ1-1, the V gene TRBV19, with 7 bases that match TRBD1. With V trimmed by 6 bases and J by 3 bases, 4 bases remained unmatched. The CDR3 runs to 13 residues. Germline-derived CDR1 and CDR2 are LNHDA and SQIVND (reference sequence). Written as DNA, the CDR3 is TGTGCCAGTAGCTCCGACAGGGACACTGAAGCTTTCTTT. Amino acids: CASSSDRDTEAFF.

The V call is TRBV19, the J call TRBJ1-6; no reliable D call. Trimming took 3 bases from V and 16 from J, leaving 7 bases between them. Germline loops: CDR1 LNHDA, CDR2 SQIVND (reference sequence). This CDR3 has 10 amino acids. CDR3 sequence reads: CASSIRLLHF. DNA for the CDR3: TGTGCCAGTAGTATCCGGTTACTCCACTTT.

This clone turned up a few times. The CDR3 protein is CAKGQGNQAFF. CDR3 nucleotides: TGTGCCAAGGGACAGGGTAATCAAGCTTTCTTT. The genes are TRBV2 and TRBJ1-1; 9 bases agree with TRBD1. Germline trimming cut 10 bases from V and 9 bases from J; bases unmatched to any gene: 6. This CDR3 contains 11 residues. Germline V gives CDR1 SNHLY, CDR2 FYNNEI.

J is TRBJ1-1 and V is TRBV4-2, with unresolved D. This CDR3 is built from 15 residues. Germline CDR1 reads LGHNA; CDR2 reads YNFKEQ. The germline V and J ends were trimmed by 1 base and 1 base, with 10 bases remaining between them. CDR3: CASSQAETGNTEAFF. CDR3 DNA: TGTGCCAGCAGCCAAGCGGAGACGGGGAACACTGAAGCTTTCTTT.

The chain carries TRBV6-5 and TRBJ1-1; D is ambiguous. This CDR3 is built from 11 residues. V gave up 7 bases and J gave up 7 bases, with 10 bases separating them. Per germline, CDR1 MNHEY and CDR2 SVGAGI. The CDR3, as DNA: TGTGCCAGCATCCTAGCAGGTGAAGCTTTCTTT. It translates to CASILAGEAFF.

The chain recombines TRBV20-1 with TRBJ2-1; no firm D call. This CDR3 region has 11 residues. V was clipped by 6 bases and J by 6 bases, with 9 bases between them. Per germline, CDR1 DFQATT and CDR2 SNEGSKA (reference sequence). The CDR3 here is CSASRFNEQFF. The CDR3 nucleotides are TGCAGTGCATCTCGGTTCAATGAGCAGTTCTTC.

This clone was found once. CDR3 residues: CASKRDRGLFGDTEAFF. The DNA of the CDR3 is TGTGCCAGTAAACGGGACAGGGGGCTGTTCGGGGACACTGAAGCTTTCTTT. The J gene is TRBJ1-1, the V gene TRBV19, with 12 nucleotides matching TRBD1. V lost 7 bases to trimming and J lost 3 bases; unmatched junction nucleotides: 12. This CDR3 has 17 amino acids. Germline CDR1 LNHDA, CDR2 SQIVND (reference sequence).

V usage is TRBV24-1 and J usage is TRBJ2-1; no definite D call. CDR3 length: 16 residues. Germline values: CDR1 KGHDR, CDR2 SFDVKD. Trimming stripped 1 base from V and 5 bases from J, with 14 bases between. This CDR3 reads CATSDFGDSRDNEQFF. CDR3 bases: TGTGCCACCAGTGATTTTGGAGATTCACGAGACAATGAGCAGTTCTTC.

This chain uses TRBV11-2 with TRBJ1-1; TRBD1 might be the D (6 bases). There are 15 residues in the CDR3. Germline CDR1 reads SGHAT; CDR2 reads FQNNGV. The V end lost 5 bases, the J end lost 6 bases, and 19 bases lay between the germline ends. CDR3 coding DNA: TGTGCCAGCAGCCGCGAGGGGGTGAGGGCGGCTGAAGCTTTCTTT. This encodes CASSREGVRAAEAFF.

The gene calls are TRBV7-2 and TRBJ2-7; 7 bases align to TRBD1. The CDR3 totals 14 residues. The V segment lost 5 bases and the J segment 2 bases; nucleotides outside the gene matches: 6. Germline V gene sequence: CDR1 SGHTA, CDR2 FQGNSA. CDR3 in amino acids: CASSERTGPYEQYF. The CDR3 DNA is TGTGCCAGCAGCGAAAGGACAGGCCCCTACGAGCAGTACTTC.

V and J are TRBV2 and TRBJ1-1, with D possibly TRBD1 on 6 matching bases. Germline CDR1 reads SNHLY; CDR2 reads FYNNEI. With 8 bases removed from V and 6 bases from J, the gap between germline ends came to 25 bases. This CDR3 comprises 16 residues. The CDR3 DNA reads TGTGCCAGCGGACTCCTTCCGGGGGGCGTAGGTGCTGAAGCTTTCTTT. Translating it yields CASGLLPGGVGAEAFF.